The sequence of this T cell receptor beta chain was determined in a study of blood T cells in healthy people across ages. General study findings and limits: Naive T cell percentage strongly correlated with TCR beta diversity. Per million T cells, the diversity of TCR beta decreased roughly linearly as age advanced. Comparison with aged donors showed that long-lived donors had more naive CD4+ cells and higher diversity.

Primers used in a second PCR of roughly 6 to 11 cycles were a sample-barcoded 5' primer and a J-beta primer mix. Each CDR3 protein gets one entry after TCRdb re-called the 5' RACE reads with MiXCR. The repertoire includes 270,000 or so distinct CDR3 sequences, 25% to 30% of them detected once, and 29% sits in the top ten. A word on this clonotype: Its target is unknown.

In germline, CDR1 is PRHDT, CDR2 FYEKMQ (reference sequence). Trimming at V came to 3 bases and at J to 2 bases, leaving 3 bases not matched to a gene. The CDR3 is 15 residues long. The sample taken for sequencing was blood. This chain joins TRBV13 and TRBJ2-2; 7 bases are a match to TRBD1. The clonotype was recovered from a woman in her seventies in good health. The CDR3 loop reads CASSLGQKNTGELFF. CDR3 coding DNA: TGTGCCAGCAGCTTGGGACAGAAAAACACCGGGGAGCTGTTTTTT.